A selection of T cell receptor beta chains follows, all from one sample in a study of cytomegalovirus exposure and HLA in healthy donors. Clones were sequenced by immunoSEQ multiplex PCR, and TCRdb holds only the in-frame ones, with some missing. This sample has 150,000 to 200,000 clones; approximately 84% occur once, and the top ten carry around 2.6%. The material sequenced was PBMCs. The origin of the receptors is a man aged 25-45 years in good health and CMV-seropositive. The CDR3 runs from the conserved cysteine through the conserved F or W. The order of the fields is V gene, D gene, J gene, clone size, CDR3 length, CDR3 protein, CDR3 DNA. D genes are given only for firm matches. Size values are once, few and many counts, or a class for expanded clones, and some rows have none.

V gene: TRBV5-1
D gene: TRBD1
J gene: TRBJ2-3
clone size: NA
CDR3 length: 15
CDR3 protein: CASSSPGQGTDTQYF
CDR3 DNA: TGCGCCAGCAGCTCCCCGGGACAGGGCACAGATACGCAGTATTTT

V gene: TRBV18
D gene: NA
J gene: TRBJ1-3
clone size: once
CDR3 length: 15
CDR3 protein: CASSPNRASGNTIYF
CDR3 DNA: TGTGCCAGCTCACCGAACAGGGCCTCTGGAAACACCATATATTTT

V gene: TRBV29-1
D gene: NA
J gene: TRBJ2-7
clone size: NA
CDR3 length: 12
CDR3 protein: CSVVHRSYEQYF
CDR3 DNA: TGCAGCGTTGTACATCGCTCCTACGAGCAGTACTTC

V gene: TRBV19
D gene: NA
J gene: TRBJ1-2
clone size: NA
CDR3 length: 12
CDR3 protein: CASSYTGAGYTF
CDR3 DNA: TGTGCCAGCTCCTATACAGGAGCTGGCTACACCTTC

V gene: TRBV7-2
D gene: NA
J gene: TRBJ2-1
clone size: NA
CDR3 length: 13
CDR3 protein: CASSRGTNNEQFF
CDR3 DNA: TGTGCCAGCAGCCGGGGGACGAACAATGAGCAGTTCTTC

V gene: TRBV5-1
D gene: TRBD2
J gene: TRBJ2-1
clone size: NA
CDR3 length: 17
CDR3 protein: CASSLLSGRGSYNEQFF
CDR3 DNA: TGCGCCAGCAGCTTGTTAAGCGGGAGGGGCTCCTACAATGAGCAGTTCTTC

V gene: TRBV18
D gene: NA
J gene: TRBJ2-3
clone size: NA
CDR3 length: 14
CDR3 protein: CASSAHQGYDTQYF
CDR3 DNA: TGTGCCAGCTCAGCCCACCAGGGGTATGATACGCAGTATTTT

V gene: TRBV27
D gene: NA
J gene: TRBJ2-1
clone size: NA
CDR3 length: 15
CDR3 protein: CASSERALTVDEQFF
CDR3 DNA: TGTGCCAGCAGCGAGCGGGCTTTGACGGTCGATGAGCAGTTCTTC

V gene: TRBV5-1
D gene: TRBD2
J gene: TRBJ2-1
clone size: NA
CDR3 length: 18
CDR3 protein: CASSLGTSGRISYNEQFF
CDR3 DNA: TGCGCCAGCAGCTTAGGGACTAGCGGGAGGATCTCCTACAATGAGCAGTTCTTC

V gene: TRBV4-3
D gene: NA
J gene: TRBJ2-2
clone size: NA
CDR3 length: 12
CDR3 protein: CASTMGHGELFF
CDR3 DNA: TGCGCCAGCACCATGGGGCACGGGGAGCTGTTTTTT

V gene: TRBV11-2
D gene: NA
J gene: TRBJ2-7
clone size: NA
CDR3 length: 15
CDR3 protein: CASSLGPTGRYEQYF
CDR3 DNA: TGTGCCAGCAGCTTAGGGCCTACAGGTCGGTACGAGCAGTACTTC

V gene: TRBV7-5
D gene: NA
J gene: TRBJ2-1
clone size: NA
CDR3 length: 16
CDR3 protein: CARSLSTSRLYNEQFF
CDR3 DNA: TGTGCCAGAAGCTTATCTACTTCTCGTCTTTACAATGAGCAGTTCTTC

V gene: TRBV7-6
D gene: NA
J gene: TRBJ2-1
clone size: NA
CDR3 length: 12
CDR3 protein: CASSIWEEQQFF
CDR3 DNA: TGTGCCAGCAGCATCTGGGAGGAGCAGCAGTTCTTC

V gene: TRBV4-1
D gene: NA
J gene: TRBJ2-3
clone size: NA
CDR3 length: 14
CDR3 protein: CASSQLARADTQYF
CDR3 DNA: TGCGCCAGCAGCCAACTAGCCCGCGCAGATACGCAGTATTTT

V gene: TRBV6-5
D gene: NA
J gene: TRBJ2-1
clone size: NA
CDR3 length: 16
CDR3 protein: CASSFSFLRGNNEQFF
CDR3 DNA: TGTGCCAGCAGTTTTTCTTTCTTAAGGGGAAACAATGAGCAGTTCTTC

V gene: TRBV11-1
D gene: NA
J gene: TRBJ1-1
clone size: NA
CDR3 length: 13
CDR3 protein: CASSFSGTTEAFF
CDR3 DNA: TGTGCCAGCAGCTTTTCTGGCACCACTGAAGCTTTCTTT

V gene: TRBV10-3
D gene: NA
J gene: TRBJ2-5
clone size: NA
CDR3 length: 15
CDR3 protein: CAISARTRGQETQYF
CDR3 DNA: TGTGCCATCAGCGCCCGAACTAGAGGGCAAGAGACCCAGTACTTC

V gene: TRBV7-9
D gene: NA
J gene: TRBJ2-1
clone size: NA
CDR3 length: 17
CDR3 protein: CASSLRGQRLSYNEQFF
CDR3 DNA: TGTGCCAGCAGCTTACGAGGACAGAGACTTTCCTACAATGAGCAGTTCTTC

V gene: TRBV4-3
D gene: TRBD1
J gene: TRBJ2-5
clone size: NA
CDR3 length: 13
CDR3 protein: CASSPGQQETQYF
CDR3 DNA: TGCGCCAGCAGCCCGGGACAGCAAGAGACCCAGTACTTC

V gene: TRBV12-5
D gene: NA
J gene: TRBJ1-1
clone size: NA
CDR3 length: 11
CDR3 protein: CASGLLTEAFF
CDR3 DNA: TGTGCTAGTGGTCTCCTCACTGAAGCTTTCTTT

V gene: TRBV29-1
D gene: NA
J gene: TRBJ2-5
clone size: NA
CDR3 length: 13
CDR3 protein: CSVGPGGRETQYF
CDR3 DNA: TGCAGCGTGGGCCCCGGGGGGCGAGAGACCCAGTACTTC

V gene: TRBV2
D gene: TRBD2
J gene: TRBJ2-5
clone size: NA
CDR3 length: 16
CDR3 protein: CASSEMWAGGAKTQYF
CDR3 DNA: TGTGCCAGCAGTGAAATGTGGGCGGGAGGAGCGAAGACCCAGTACTTC

V gene: TRBV4-3
D gene: TRBD1
J gene: TRBJ1-2
clone size: NA
CDR3 length: 17
CDR3 protein: CASSQDPAGQGAGGYTF
CDR3 DNA: TGCGCCAGCAGCCAAGACCCTGCGGGACAGGGGGCTGGGGGCTACACCTTC

V gene: TRBV28
D gene: TRBD2
J gene: TRBJ2-7
clone size: NA
CDR3 length: 17
CDR3 protein: CASSLSLASGTLYEQYF
CDR3 DNA: TGTGCCAGCAGTTTATCGCTGGCGAGCGGGACCCTCTACGAGCAGTACTTC

V gene: TRBV19
D gene: NA
J gene: TRBJ1-3
clone size: NA
CDR3 length: 14
CDR3 protein: CASSRRSSGNTIYF
CDR3 DNA: TGTGCCAGTAGTAGACGGAGCTCTGGAAACACCATATATTTT

V gene: TRBV7-2
D gene: NA
J gene: TRBJ2-1
clone size: NA
CDR3 length: 13
CDR3 protein: CASSLAGAYEQFF
CDR3 DNA: TGTGCCAGCAGCTTAGCGGGGGCTTATGAGCAGTTCTTC

V gene: TRBV5-1
D gene: NA
J gene: TRBJ2-1
clone size: NA
CDR3 length: 13
CDR3 protein: CASSLDPSNEQFF
CDR3 DNA: TGCGCCAGCAGCTTGGATCCCTCCAATGAGCAGTTCTTC

V gene: TRBV7-9
D gene: NA
J gene: TRBJ1-2
clone size: NA
CDR3 length: 12
CDR3 protein: CAHSGLAYGYTF
CDR3 DNA: TGTGCCCACTCAGGGTTAGCCTATGGCTACACCTTC

V gene: TRBV11-2
D gene: TRBD2
J gene: TRBJ2-7
clone size: NA
CDR3 length: 19
CDR3 protein: CASGGPKREQPGGPYEQYF
CDR3 DNA: TGTGCCAGCGGAGGACCCAAGCGGGAGCAACCCGGGGGACCGTACGAGCAGTACTTC

V gene: TRBV5-1
D gene: NA
J gene: TRBJ1-4
clone size: NA
CDR3 length: 14
CDR3 protein: CASTLGAPNEKLFF
CDR3 DNA: TGCGCCAGCACCCTAGGGGCGCCGAATGAAAAACTGTTTTTT

V gene: TRBV27
D gene: NA
J gene: TRBJ1-5
clone size: once
CDR3 length: 13
CDR3 protein: CASSGGSNQPQHF
CDR3 DNA: TGTGCAAGCAGCGGGGGTAGCAATCAGCCCCAGCATTTT

V gene: TRBV9
D gene: TRBD2
J gene: TRBJ2-5
clone size: NA
CDR3 length: 15
CDR3 protein: CASSGIAGGQETQYF
CDR3 DNA: TGTGCCAGCAGCGGTATAGCGGGGGGCCAAGAGACCCAGTACTTC

V gene: TRBV15
D gene: NA
J gene: TRBJ2-5
clone size: NA
CDR3 length: 14
CDR3 protein: CATSRGADQETQYF
CDR3 DNA: TGTGCCACCAGCAGAGGGGCAGACCAAGAGACCCAGTACTTC

V gene: TRBV11-3
D gene: NA
J gene: TRBJ2-1
clone size: NA
CDR3 length: 15
CDR3 protein: CASSLVLDRYNEQFF
CDR3 DNA: TGTGCCAGCAGCTTAGTCCTTGACAGATACAATGAGCAGTTCTTC

V gene: TRBV11-2
D gene: NA
J gene: TRBJ2-3
clone size: NA
CDR3 length: 16
CDR3 protein: CASSFGSSGSTDTQYF
CDR3 DNA: TGTGCCAGCAGCTTCGGGAGTAGCGGTAGCACAGATACGCAGTATTTT

V gene: TRBV6-5
D gene: TRBD2
J gene: TRBJ2-1
clone size: NA
CDR3 length: 14
CDR3 protein: CASTKAGVYNEQFF
CDR3 DNA: TGTGCCAGCACTAAAGCGGGAGTCTACAATGAGCAGTTCTTC

V gene: TRBV6-5
D gene: TRBD2
J gene: TRBJ2-1
clone size: once
CDR3 length: 13
CDR3 protein: CASSATSASDEFF
CDR3 DNA: TGTGCCAGCAGTGCAACTAGCGCGTCGGACGAGTTCTTC

V gene: TRBV7-9
D gene: TRBD2
J gene: TRBJ2-1
clone size: NA
CDR3 length: 16
CDR3 protein: CASSLLGGAGGSEQFF
CDR3 DNA: TGTGCCAGCAGCTTACTTGGTGGGGCGGGAGGGAGTGAGCAGTTCTTC

V gene: TRBV5-5
D gene: NA
J gene: TRBJ1-2
clone size: NA
CDR3 length: 16
CDR3 protein: CASSLDLRGANYGYTF
CDR3 DNA: TGTGCCAGCAGCTTGGACCTCAGGGGCGCGAACTATGGCTACACCTTC

V gene: TRBV4-1
D gene: TRBD1
J gene: TRBJ1-2
clone size: NA
CDR3 length: 15
CDR3 protein: CASSQAGTGGNGYTF
CDR3 DNA: TGCGCCAGCAGCCAGGCCGGGACAGGGGGAAACGGCTACACCTTC

V gene: TRBV28
D gene: NA
J gene: TRBJ1-2
clone size: NA
CDR3 length: 12
CDR3 protein: CASSLRGYGYTF
CDR3 DNA: TGTGCCAGCAGCCTTCGCGGGTATGGCTACACCTTC

V gene: TRBV5-8
D gene: NA
J gene: TRBJ1-1
clone size: NA
CDR3 length: 15
CDR3 protein: CASSLVGAGITEAFF
CDR3 DNA: TGTGCCAGCAGCTTGGTGGGTGCAGGGATCACTGAAGCTTTCTTT

V gene: TRBV29-1
D gene: TRBD2
J gene: TRBJ2-3
clone size: NA
CDR3 length: 15
CDR3 protein: CSVEIPTGGTDTQYF
CDR3 DNA: TGCAGCGTTGAGATCCCTACGGGAGGGACAGATACGCAGTATTTT

V gene: TRBV20-1
D gene: NA
J gene: TRBJ2-7
clone size: NA
CDR3 length: 11
CDR3 protein: CSARAEYEQYF
CDR3 DNA: TGCAGTGCCCGCGCCGAATACGAGCAGTACTTC

V gene: TRBV10-2
D gene: TRBD1
J gene: TRBJ2-2
clone size: NA
CDR3 length: 14
CDR3 protein: CASLGTGRTGELFF
CDR3 DNA: TGCGCCAGCCTAGGGACAGGGAGGACCGGGGAGCTGTTTTTT

V gene: TRBV7-7
D gene: TRBD2
J gene: TRBJ2-5
clone size: NA
CDR3 length: 15
CDR3 protein: CASSLNSGRSETQYF
CDR3 DNA: TGTGCTAGCAGCTTGAATAGCGGGAGGTCGGAGACCCAGTACTTC